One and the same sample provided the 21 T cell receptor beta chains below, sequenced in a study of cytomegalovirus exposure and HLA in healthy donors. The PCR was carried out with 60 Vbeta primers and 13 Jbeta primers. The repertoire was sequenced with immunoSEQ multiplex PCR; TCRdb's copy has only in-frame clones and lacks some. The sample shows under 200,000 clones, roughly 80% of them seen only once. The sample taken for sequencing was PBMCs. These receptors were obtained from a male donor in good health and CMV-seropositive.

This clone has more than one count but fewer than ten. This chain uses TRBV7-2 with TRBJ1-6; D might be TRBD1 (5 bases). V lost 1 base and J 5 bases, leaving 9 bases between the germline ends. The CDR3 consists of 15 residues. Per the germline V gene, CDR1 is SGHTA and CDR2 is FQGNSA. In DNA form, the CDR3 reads TGTGCCAGCAGCTTAGGGGGCACCAATAATTCACCCCTCCACTTT. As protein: CASSLGGTNNSPLHF.

The CDR3: CASSQARTEAFF. CDR3 DNA: TGCGCCAGCAGCCAAGCCAGGACTGAAGCTTTCTTT. This chain connects TRBV4-3 to TRBJ1-1; D unresolved. V was clipped by 1 base and J by 5 bases, with 5 bases between them. Looked up from germline, CDR1 is LGHNA and CDR2 is YSLEER. The CDR3 consists of 12 residues.

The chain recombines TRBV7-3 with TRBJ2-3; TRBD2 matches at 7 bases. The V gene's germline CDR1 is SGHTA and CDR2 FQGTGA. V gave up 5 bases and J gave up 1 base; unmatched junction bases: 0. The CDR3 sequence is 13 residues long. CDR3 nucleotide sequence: TGTGCCAGCAGCGCGGGGGGCACAGATACGCAGTATTTT. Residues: CASSAGGTDTQYF.

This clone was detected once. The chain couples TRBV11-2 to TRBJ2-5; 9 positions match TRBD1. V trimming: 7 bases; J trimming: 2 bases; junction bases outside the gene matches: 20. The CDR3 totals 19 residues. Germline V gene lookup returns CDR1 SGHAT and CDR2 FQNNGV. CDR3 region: CASKPDRDRAGGWQETQYF. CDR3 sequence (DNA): TGTGCCAGCAAACCTGACCGGGACAGGGCTGGAGGGTGGCAAGAGACCCAGTACTTC. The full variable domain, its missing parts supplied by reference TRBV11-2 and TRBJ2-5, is EAGVAQSPRYKIIEKRQSVAFWCNPISGHATLYWYQQILGQGPKLLIQFQNNGVVDDSQLPKDRFSAERLKGVDSTLKIQPAKLEDSAVYLCASKPDRDRAGGWQETQYFGPGTRLLVL.

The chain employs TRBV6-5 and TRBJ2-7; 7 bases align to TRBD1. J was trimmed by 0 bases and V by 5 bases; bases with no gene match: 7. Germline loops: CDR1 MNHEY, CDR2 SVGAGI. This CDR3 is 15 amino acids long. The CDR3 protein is CASSPTGMSSYEQYF. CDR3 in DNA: TGTGCCAGCAGTCCGACAGGGATGAGCTCCTACGAGCAGTACTTC.

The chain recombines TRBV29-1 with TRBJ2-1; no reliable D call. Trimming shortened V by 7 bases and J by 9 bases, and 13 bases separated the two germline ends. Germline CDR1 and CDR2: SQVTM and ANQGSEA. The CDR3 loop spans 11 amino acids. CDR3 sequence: CSAARLGEQFF. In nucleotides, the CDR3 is TGCAGCGCCGCCAGGCTTGGTGAGCAGTTCTTC.

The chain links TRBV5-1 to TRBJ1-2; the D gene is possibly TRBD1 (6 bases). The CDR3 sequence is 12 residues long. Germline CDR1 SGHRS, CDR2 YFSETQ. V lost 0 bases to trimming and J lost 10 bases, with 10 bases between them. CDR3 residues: CASSLGTDSYTF. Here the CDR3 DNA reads TGCGCCAGCAGCTTGGGGACAGACTCCTACACCTTC.

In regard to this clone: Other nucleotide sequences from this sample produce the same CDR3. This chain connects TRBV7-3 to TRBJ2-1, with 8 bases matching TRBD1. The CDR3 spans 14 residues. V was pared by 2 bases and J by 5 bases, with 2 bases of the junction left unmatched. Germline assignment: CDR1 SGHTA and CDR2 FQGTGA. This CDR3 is CASSLQGANNEQFF. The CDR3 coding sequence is TGTGCCAGCAGCTTACAGGGGGCCAACAATGAGCAGTTCTTC.

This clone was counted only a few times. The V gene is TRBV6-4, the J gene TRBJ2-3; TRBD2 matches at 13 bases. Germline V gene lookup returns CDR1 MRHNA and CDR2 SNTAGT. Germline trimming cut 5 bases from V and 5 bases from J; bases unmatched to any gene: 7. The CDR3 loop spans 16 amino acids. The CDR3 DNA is TGTGCCAGCAGTCTAGGACTAGCGGGAGTGGGAGATACGCAGTATTTT. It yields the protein CASSLGLAGVGDTQYF.

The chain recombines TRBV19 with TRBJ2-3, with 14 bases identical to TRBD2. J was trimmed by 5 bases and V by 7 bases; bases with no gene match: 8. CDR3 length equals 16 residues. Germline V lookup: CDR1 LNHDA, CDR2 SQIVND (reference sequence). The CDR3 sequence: CASTSQGLAGVDTQYF. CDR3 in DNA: TGTGCCAGTACCTCTCAGGGACTAGCGGGAGTAGATACGCAGTATTTT. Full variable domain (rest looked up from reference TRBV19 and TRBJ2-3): DGGITQSPKYLFRKEGQNVTLSCEQNLNHDAMYWYRQDPGQGLRLIYYSQIVNDFQKGDIAEGYSVSREKKESFPLTVTSAQKNPTAFYLCASTSQGLAGVDTQYFGPGTRLTVL.

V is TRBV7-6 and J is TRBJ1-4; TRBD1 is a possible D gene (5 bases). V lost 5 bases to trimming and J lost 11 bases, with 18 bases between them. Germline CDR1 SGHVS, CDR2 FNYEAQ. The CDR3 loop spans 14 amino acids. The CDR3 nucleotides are TGTGCCAGCAGCCCCCAGCAGGGTGGCTCTAAACTGTTTTTT. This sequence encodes CASSPQQGGSKLFF.

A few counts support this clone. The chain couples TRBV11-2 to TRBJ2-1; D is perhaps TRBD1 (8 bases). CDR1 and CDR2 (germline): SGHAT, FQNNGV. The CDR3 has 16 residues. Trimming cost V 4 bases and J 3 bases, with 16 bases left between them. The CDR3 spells CASSSKTGEGYNEQFF. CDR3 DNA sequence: TGTGCCAGCAGCTCAAAGACAGGGGAGGGCTACAATGAGCAGTTCTTC.

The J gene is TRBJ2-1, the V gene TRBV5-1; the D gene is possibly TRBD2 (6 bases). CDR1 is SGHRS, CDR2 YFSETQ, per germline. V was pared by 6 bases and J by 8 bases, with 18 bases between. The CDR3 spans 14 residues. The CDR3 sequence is CASTWGLGTDEQFF. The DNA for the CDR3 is TGCGCCAGCACCTGGGGACTTGGGACGGATGAGCAGTTCTTC.

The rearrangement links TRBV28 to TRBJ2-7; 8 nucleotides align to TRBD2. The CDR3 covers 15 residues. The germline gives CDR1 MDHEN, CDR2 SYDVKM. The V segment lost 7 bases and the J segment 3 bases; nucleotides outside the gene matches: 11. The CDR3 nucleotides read TGTGCCAGCACCCCCTTCCCAACTAGCGGCTACGAGCAGTACTTC. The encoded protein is CASTPFPTSGYEQYF.

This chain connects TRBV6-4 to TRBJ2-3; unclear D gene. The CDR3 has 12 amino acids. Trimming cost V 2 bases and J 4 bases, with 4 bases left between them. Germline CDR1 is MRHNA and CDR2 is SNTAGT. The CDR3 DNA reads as TGTGCCAGCAGTGACAGCTCAGATACGCAGTATTTT. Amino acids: CASSDSSDTQYF.

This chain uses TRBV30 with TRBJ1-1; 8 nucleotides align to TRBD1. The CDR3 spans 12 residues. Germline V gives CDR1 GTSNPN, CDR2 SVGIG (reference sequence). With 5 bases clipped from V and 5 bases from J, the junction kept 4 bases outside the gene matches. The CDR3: CAWDRGRTEAFF. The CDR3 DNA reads TGTGCCTGGGACAGGGGAAGAACTGAAGCTTTCTTT.

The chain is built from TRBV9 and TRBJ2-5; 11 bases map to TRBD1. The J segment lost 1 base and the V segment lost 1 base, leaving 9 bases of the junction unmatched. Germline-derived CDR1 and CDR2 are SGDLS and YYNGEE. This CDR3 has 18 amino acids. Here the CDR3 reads CASSVRPGQGVLQETQYF. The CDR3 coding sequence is TGTGCCAGCAGCGTACGACCGGGACAGGGGGTGCTCCAAGAGACCCAGTACTTC.

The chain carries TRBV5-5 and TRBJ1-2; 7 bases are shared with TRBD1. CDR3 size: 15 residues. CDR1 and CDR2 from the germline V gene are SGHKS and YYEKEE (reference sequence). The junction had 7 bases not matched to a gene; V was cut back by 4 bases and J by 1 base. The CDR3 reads CASSRQGDSNYGYTF. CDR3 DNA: TGTGCCAGCAGCAGGCAGGGGGACAGTAACTATGGCTACACCTTC.

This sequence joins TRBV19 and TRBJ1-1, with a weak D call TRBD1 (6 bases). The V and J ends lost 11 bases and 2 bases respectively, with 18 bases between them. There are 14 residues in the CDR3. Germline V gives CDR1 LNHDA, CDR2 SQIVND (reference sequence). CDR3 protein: CAANTGGANTEAFF. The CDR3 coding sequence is TGTGCCGCCAACACCGGGGGGGCTAACACTGAAGCTTTCTTT.

The CDR3 loop reads CASSPPRFAVLNYGYTF. In DNA form, the CDR3 reads TGTGCCAGCAGCCCTCCCAGGTTTGCCGTCCTTAACTATGGCTACACCTTC. The chain couples TRBV7-2 to TRBJ1-2; D unclear. V lost 5 bases to trimming and J lost 1 base, with 20 bases between them. The CDR3 runs to 17 residues. The germline gives CDR1 SGHTA, CDR2 FQGNSA.

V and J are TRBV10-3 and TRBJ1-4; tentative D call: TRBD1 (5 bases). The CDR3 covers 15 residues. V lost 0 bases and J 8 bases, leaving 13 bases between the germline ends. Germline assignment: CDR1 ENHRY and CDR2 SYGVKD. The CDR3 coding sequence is TGTGCCATCAGTGAGTCGGGGGGTGAGAGGGAAAAACTGTTTTTT. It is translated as CAISESGGEREKLFF.